The 3 T cell receptor beta chains below come from one sample, sequenced in a study of graft-versus-host responses after intestinal transplantation. Repertoires were generated with immunoSEQ multiplex PCR, while TCRdb's copy carries only in-frame clones and drops some. The sample consists of 14,000 or so clones, around two fifths of them appearing once. Roughly 200,000 CFSE-labeled responder cells were plated with roughly 200,000 irradiated, violet-dye-labeled stimulator cells. This specimen was alloreactive CD8+ T cells from a mixed lymphocyte reaction culture, taken before intestinal transplant. Indicated subset: CFSE-low proliferating T cells sorted from approximately 6-day pre-transplant mixed lymphocyte reaction (GvH or HvG direction). These receptor sequences come from a human patient who received an intestinal transplant.

This clone was detected only a few times. This chain joins TRBV7-8 and TRBJ1-4, with D hard to call. The CDR3 loop spans 16 amino acids. Trimming removed 1 base at V and 0 bases at J, with 9 bases between. The germline CDR1 and CDR2 sequences are SGHVS and FQNEAQ. In DNA form, the CDR3 reads TGTGCCAGCAGCTTAGAGGCGGGGTCAACTAATGAAAAACTGTTTTTT. Residues: CASSLEAGSTNEKLFF.

The chain combines TRBV5-1 with TRBJ2-7, with 8 bases that match TRBD1. V lost 0 bases to trimming and J lost 2 bases; unmatched junction nucleotides: 4. The CDR3 is 15 residues long. Per germline, CDR1 SGHRS and CDR2 YFSETQ. CDR3 region: CASSLGDRPTYEQYF. The CDR3, as DNA: TGCGCCAGCAGCTTGGGGGACAGGCCTACCTACGAGCAGTACTTC. Looking up the rest from reference TRBV5-1 and TRBJ2-7 gives the full variable domain: KAGVTQTPRYLIKTRGQQVTLSCSPISGHRSVSWYQQTPGQGLQFLFEYFSETQRNKGNFPGRFSGRQFSNSRSEMNVSTLELGDSALYLCASSLGDRPTYEQYFGPGTRLTVT.

This sequence joins TRBV7-2 and TRBJ2-1; D may be TRBD1 (6 bases). Between the trimmed V and J ends, which lost 5 bases and 9 bases, there was a span of 11 bases. Germline V CDR1 and CDR2: SGHTA, FQGNSA. This CDR3 is 12 amino acids long. CDR3 bases: TGTGCCAGCAGCCCTCAGGGGAGTGAGCAGTTCTTC. Amino acid sequence: CASSPQGSEQFF. The full variable domain, completed using reference TRBV7-2 and TRBJ2-1, is GAGVSQSPSNKVTEKGKDVELRCDPISGHTALYWYRQSLGQGLEFLIYFQGNSAPDKSGLPSDRFSAERTGGSVSTLTIQRTQQEDSAVYLCASSPQGSEQFFGPGTRLTVL.